The clone carrying this TCR beta chain appeared a few times. CDR1 is DFQATT, CDR2 SNEGSKA, per germline (reference sequence). The CDR3 covers 12 residues. With 7 bases removed from V and 6 bases from J, the gap between germline ends came to 16 bases. The sample belongs to a study of T-cell memory formation after mild COVID-19. TCRdb reanalysed the 5' RACE reads using MiXCR and keeps one entry per CDR3 protein. Here the sample spans 120,000 to 150,000 distinct CDR3 sequences, 6% to 6.5% being singletons. Sequencing was performed on PBMCs or a T cell subset sorted from them (not recorded which). The chain carries TRBV20-1 and TRBJ2-7, with D possibly being TRBD1 or TRBD2 (6 bases each). The sequence derives from an adult woman who had mild COVID-19 (a few samples of this study predate the infection). Cell type and time point are not known. The CDR3 nucleotides read TGCAGTGAGGGGGGCAGGGGCGGCGAGCAGTACTTC. It codes for CSEGGRGGEQYF.